A selection of T cell receptor beta chains follows, all from one sample in a study of regulatory T cells in long-lasting Graves disease. TCRdb itself ran the multiplex PCR reads through MiXCR, one entry per CDR3 protein. The data contain approximately 400,000 distinct CDR3 sequences, just under 15% of them singletons. The data also belong to a second study, concerning T cells in Graves' hyperthyroidism and ophthalmopathy.

Sequenced here: peripheral blood mononuclear cells (PBMCs), sampled at new diagnosis, from a patient treated with antithyroid drugs. These TCRs come from a woman aged 25 to 45 with Graves disease. Both conserved end residues are part of each CDR3. The order of the fields is V gene, D gene, J gene, clone size, CDR3 DNA, CDR3 protein. The D gene is left open where the match is weak. For some rows the clone size is stated as once, few or many, or as a class when expanded; others skip it.

V: TRBV3-1; D: TRBD1; J: TRBJ1-2; size: few; DNA: TGTGCCAGCAGCCAAGACGCCTCGGACAGGGGAGGCGGCTACACCTTC; CDR3: CASSQDASDRGGGYTF
V: TRBV18; D: -; J: TRBJ2-5; size: many; DNA: TGTGCCAGCTCACCAGTGGAGACCCAGTACTTC; CDR3: CASSPVETQYF
V: TRBV9; D: -; J: TRBJ2-1; size: once; DNA: TGTGCCAGCAGCGTAGATGGTCAAATCAATGAGCAGTTCTTC; CDR3: CASSVDGQINEQFF
V: TRBV6-1; D: TRBD1; J: TRBJ1-1; size: many; DNA: TGTGCCAGCAGAGACACAGCTCCGGGACAGGGGGTGCACACTGAAGCTTTCTTT; CDR3: CASRDTAPGQGVHTEAFF
V: TRBV25-1; D: -; J: TRBJ1-2; size: -; DNA: TGTGCCAGCCAGCCCAAAGGGGGCTATGGCTACACCTTC; CDR3: CASQPKGGYGYTF
V: TRBV24-1; D: -; J: TRBJ1-1; size: few; DNA: TGTGCCACCAGTAAGGGGTCGAACACTGAAGCTTTCTTT; CDR3: CATSKGSNTEAFF
V: TRBV6-6; D: -; J: TRBJ2-5; size: -; DNA: TGTGCCAGCAGTTACTCGATCGGTGGGAGATCGGGGGAGACCCAGTACTTC; CDR3: CASSYSIGGRSGETQYF
V: TRBV3-1; D: -; J: TRBJ1-2; size: -; DNA: TGTGCCAGCAGCCAAGGGTTCTCGAAGGGACTTTTAAACTATGGCTACACCTTC; CDR3: CASSQGFSKGLLNYGYTF
V: TRBV29-1; D: -; J: TRBJ2-1; size: many; DNA: TGCAGCGTCGTCGTCGCCTACAATGAGCAGTTCTTC; CDR3: CSVVVAYNEQFF
V: TRBV2; D: -; J: TRBJ2-7; size: many; DNA: TGTGCCAGCAGAATAACAGGTCTCCGATATGAGCAGTACTTC; CDR3: CASRITGLRYEQYF
V: TRBV4-2; D: TRBD2; J: TRBJ2-3; size: -; DNA: TGTGCCAGCAGCCAAGATTCCGGTAGCGGGAGCACAGATACGCAGTATTTT; CDR3: CASSQDSGSGSTDTQYF
V: TRBV6-1; D: -; J: TRBJ2-7; size: -; DNA: TGTGCCAGCCTTGCGGACGCGTACGAGCAGTACTTC; CDR3: CASLADAYEQYF
V: TRBV29-1; D: -; J: TRBJ1-5; size: many; DNA: TGCAGCGTCGCCGACAGGAGCAATCAGCCCCAGCATTTT; CDR3: CSVADRSNQPQHF
V: TRBV9; D: -; J: TRBJ2-2; size: few; DNA: TGTGCCAGCAGCGTAGTGGGGCTGGGGCCGAACACCGGGGAGCTGTTTTTT; CDR3: CASSVVGLGPNTGELFF
V: TRBV5-6; D: -; J: TRBJ2-6; size: many; DNA: TGTGCCAGCAGCGTGGACACCTCTGGGGCCAACGTCCTGACTTTC; CDR3: CASSVDTSGANVLTF
V: TRBV18; D: -; J: TRBJ2-1; size: many; DNA: TGTGCCAGCTCACCAGACGGTACCTCCTACAATGAGCAGTTCTTC; CDR3: CASSPDGTSYNEQFF
V: TRBV5-1; D: TRBD1; J: TRBJ1-1; size: many; DNA: TGCGCCAGCAGCTCCCAAGGACAGGCCGTTAACACTGAAGCTTTCTTT; CDR3: CASSSQGQAVNTEAFF